The 8 T cell receptor beta chains reported below all come from one sample, sequenced in a study of blood T cell repertoires in COVID-19. TCRdb keeps only in-frame clones here, not all; method: immunoSEQ multiplex PCR. The sample consists of 150,000 to 200,000 clones, approximately 88% of them appearing once. The sample comprised peripheral blood. Source of these receptors: a woman aged 25-40 years with acute or convalescent COVID-19.

This chain links TRBV28 with TRBJ2-2; D is perhaps TRBD2 (5 bases). The CDR3 length is 16 residues. Germline values: CDR1 MDHEN, CDR2 SYDVKM. The V and J ends lost 2 bases and 3 bases respectively, with 13 bases between them. CDR3 sequence: CASSLRRWADTGELFF. DNA for the CDR3: TGTGCCAGCAGTTTAAGGAGGTGGGCGGACACCGGGGAGCTGTTTTTT.

The chain uses TRBV7-2 and TRBJ1-4; D is unclear. Germline loops: CDR1 SGHTA, CDR2 FQGNSA. The CDR3 loop spans 13 amino acids. Trimming took off 1 base at V and 7 bases at J, with 7 bases between the two ends. This CDR3 is CASSLGGSEKLFF. CDR3 DNA: TGTGCCAGCAGCTTAGGAGGGTCTGAAAAACTGTTTTTT. The full variable domain, its missing parts supplied by reference TRBV7-2 and TRBJ1-4, is GAGVSQSPSNKVTEKGKDVELRCDPISGHTALYWYRQSLGQGLEFLIYFQGNSAPDKSGLPSDRFSAERTGGSVSTLTIQRTQQEDSAVYLCASSLGGSEKLFFGSGTQLSVL.

The chain recombines TRBV11-3 with TRBJ2-5; D call uncertain. V was trimmed by 5 bases and J by 0 bases, leaving 10 bases between them. The CDR3 contains 14 residues. Germline V lookup: CDR1 SGHNT, CDR2 YENEEA. The chain's CDR3 is CASSDPRDQETQYF. CDR3 nucleotide sequence: TGTGCCAGCAGCGATCCCCGGGACCAAGAGACCCAGTACTTC.

This chain connects TRBV7-8 to TRBJ2-7; D unclear. This CDR3 spans 13 amino acids. Germline V gene data show CDR1 as SGHVS and CDR2 as FQNEAQ. The ends were cut back, 4 bases at V and 1 base at J, with 8 bases in the middle. The CDR3 bases are TGTGCCAGCAGCTCTAGTATTTCCTACGAGCAGTACTTC. Translated: CASSSSISYEQYF.

The V call is TRBV30, the J call TRBJ1-2; maybe TRBD1 (6 bases). The germline gives CDR1 GTSNPN, CDR2 SVGIG (reference sequence). The CDR3 is 16 residues long. V lost 3 bases, J lost 5 bases, and 22 bases lay in between. The CDR3 DNA sequence: TGTGCCTGGAGCCATACCCACAGCGGGGGGCATTATGGCTACACCTTC. It specifies CAWSHTHSGGHYGYTF.

The chain has TRBV28 and TRBJ2-2; D gene ambiguous. Germline V gene lookup returns CDR1 MDHEN and CDR2 SYDVKM. The ends were cut back, 5 bases at V and 3 bases at J, with 4 bases in the middle. The CDR3 runs to 12 residues. CDR3 DNA: TGTGCCAGCAGTCGGGACACCGGGGAGCTGTTTTTT. This translates into CASSRDTGELFF.

The rearrangement uses TRBV5-1 and TRBJ1-1; weak D call: TRBD1 (6 bases). From germline, CDR1 is SGHRS and CDR2 YFSETQ. This CDR3 spans 14 amino acids. V dropped 0 bases and J dropped 0 bases, with 6 bases sitting between them. The CDR3 sequence: CASSLDRVNTEAFF. Written as DNA, the CDR3 is TGCGCCAGCAGCTTGGACAGGGTGAACACTGAAGCTTTCTTT.

The V gene is TRBV9, the J gene TRBJ2-1; TRBD2 is a possible D gene (6 bases). Trimming removed 4 bases at V and 8 bases at J, with 13 bases between. The CDR3 has 13 residues. In germline, CDR1 is SGDLS, CDR2 YYNGEE. CDR3 protein: CASSPWDSDEQFF. CDR3 bases: TGTGCCAGCAGCCCCTGGGACTCCGATGAGCAGTTCTTC.